A selection of T cell receptor beta chains follows, all from one sample in a study of OX40 agonist ivuxolimab in advanced cancers. Repertoires were generated with immunoSEQ multiplex PCR, while TCRdb's copy carries only in-frame clones and drops some. The table shows under 85,000 clones, with about three quarters occurring only once. The sequencing used CD4+ or CD8+ T cells sorted from blood, collected in a trial of the OX40 agonist ivuxolimab. These receptors all come from an adult with an advanced solid tumor such as melanoma, head and neck, liver or kidney cancer. CDR3s include the opening cysteine and the closing phenylalanine or tryptophan. The D gene is left open where the match is weak.

d_gene: TRBD1
v_gene: TRBV29-1
CDR3aa: CSVVGTGGGNQPQHF

d_gene: .
v_gene: TRBV6-4
CDR3aa: CASNEPGANTGELFF

d_gene: TRBD1
v_gene: TRBV13
CDR3aa: CASSSLSGGVGTEAFF

d_gene: TRBD1
v_gene: TRBV19
CDR3aa: CASSTYPIDRGNQPQHF

d_gene: TRBD1
v_gene: TRBV7-9
CDR3aa: CASSSDRGRNSPLHF

d_gene: TRBD2
v_gene: TRBV7-9
CDR3aa: CASSPDGLAEAYEQYF

d_gene: .
v_gene: TRBV5-1
CDR3aa: CASSPTGISGANVLTF

d_gene: .
v_gene: TRBV21-1
CDR3aa: CASSERLPKRTGGTEAFF

d_gene: .
v_gene: TRBV7-8
CDR3aa: CASSLGAANSGANVLTF

d_gene: .
v_gene: TRBV5-1
CDR3aa: CASRGVINTEAFF

d_gene: TRBD2
v_gene: TRBV6-1
CDR3aa: CASSELGGGGSYEQYF

d_gene: .
v_gene: TRBV7-9
CDR3aa: CASFSGGNTIYF

d_gene: .
v_gene: TRBV5-1
CDR3aa: CASSLTGPPATGYTF

d_gene: .
v_gene: TRBV5-6
CDR3aa: CASSSFGAGSFETQYF

d_gene: TRBD1
v_gene: TRBV2
CDR3aa: CASSAPGGQGLRNTEAFF

d_gene: .
v_gene: TRBV5-1
CDR3aa: CASSLQADLPADTQYF

d_gene: .
v_gene: TRBV12-5
CDR3aa: CASGSPGDTQYF

d_gene: TRBD1
v_gene: TRBV10-3
CDR3aa: CAISASGQGNGAFF

d_gene: TRBD2
v_gene: TRBV6-6
CDR3aa: CASSGGLAGTVGTQYF

d_gene: .
v_gene: TRBV6-5
CDR3aa: CASSYSLPANTEAFF

d_gene: .
v_gene: TRBV6-1
CDR3aa: CASSELGTEAFF

d_gene: TRBD1
v_gene: TRBV9
CDR3aa: CASSGGDRAKYGYTF

d_gene: .
v_gene: TRBV7-2
CDR3aa: CASSSVTGNEQYF

d_gene: .
v_gene: TRBV19
CDR3aa: CASGGPPGNQPQHF

d_gene: TRBD1
v_gene: TRBV5-5
CDR3aa: CASSSPGTGSYGYTF

d_gene: TRBD2
v_gene: TRBV7-8
CDR3aa: CASSLGSGLTELFF

d_gene: .
v_gene: TRBV10-3
CDR3aa: CAISGDRDTQYF

d_gene: .
v_gene: TRBV27
CDR3aa: CASSSYDSLKLFF

d_gene: .
v_gene: TRBV29-1
CDR3aa: CSVDAAGLDTEAFF

d_gene: .
v_gene: TRBV9
CDR3aa: CASSVVGYKTGELFF

d_gene: .
v_gene: TRBV6-6
CDR3aa: CASSYGTSNTEAFF

d_gene: .
v_gene: TRBV4-3
CDR3aa: CASSQGMSTGELFF

d_gene: TRBD1
v_gene: TRBV4-2
CDR3aa: CASSLDRGQAFF

d_gene: TRBD1
v_gene: TRBV5-1
CDR3aa: CASSLTGGNEKLFF

d_gene: .
v_gene: TRBV18
CDR3aa: CASSPGGQSSPLHF

d_gene: .
v_gene: TRBV7-9
CDR3aa: CASSLALAGNYGYTF